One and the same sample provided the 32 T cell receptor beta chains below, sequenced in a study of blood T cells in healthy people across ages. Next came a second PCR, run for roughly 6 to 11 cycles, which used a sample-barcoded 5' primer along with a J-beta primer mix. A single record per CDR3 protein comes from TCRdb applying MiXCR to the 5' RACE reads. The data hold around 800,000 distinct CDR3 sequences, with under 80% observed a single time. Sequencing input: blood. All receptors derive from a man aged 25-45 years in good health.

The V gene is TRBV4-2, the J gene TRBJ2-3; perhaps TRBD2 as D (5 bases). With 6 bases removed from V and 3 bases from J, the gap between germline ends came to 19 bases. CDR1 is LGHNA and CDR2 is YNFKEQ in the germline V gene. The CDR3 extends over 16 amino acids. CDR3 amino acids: CASRSTAGGPTDTQYF. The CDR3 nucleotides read TGTGCCAGCAGGTCAACTGCCGGAGGCCCTACAGATACGCAGTATTTT.

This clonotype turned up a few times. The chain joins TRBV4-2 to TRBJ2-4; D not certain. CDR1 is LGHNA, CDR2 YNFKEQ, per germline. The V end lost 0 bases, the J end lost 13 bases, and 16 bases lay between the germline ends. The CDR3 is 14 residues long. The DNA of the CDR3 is TGTGCCAGCAGCCAAGATATTTCCCTCTCTGGGCAGTACTTC. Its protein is CASSQDISLSGQYF.

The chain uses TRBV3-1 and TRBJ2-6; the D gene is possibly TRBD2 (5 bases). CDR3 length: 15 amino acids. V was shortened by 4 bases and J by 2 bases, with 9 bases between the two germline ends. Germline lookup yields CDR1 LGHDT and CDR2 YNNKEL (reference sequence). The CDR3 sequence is CASSPEGTGANVLTF. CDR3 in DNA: TGTGCCAGCAGCCCCGAGGGAACTGGGGCCAACGTCCTGACTTTC.

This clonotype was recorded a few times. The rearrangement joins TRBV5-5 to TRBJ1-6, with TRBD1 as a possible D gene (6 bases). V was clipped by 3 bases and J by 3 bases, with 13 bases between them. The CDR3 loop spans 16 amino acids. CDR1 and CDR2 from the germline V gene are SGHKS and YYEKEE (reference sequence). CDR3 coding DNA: TGTGCCAGCAGCTACAGGGACGTGGTCTATAATTCACCCCTCCACTTT. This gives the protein CASSYRDVVYNSPLHF. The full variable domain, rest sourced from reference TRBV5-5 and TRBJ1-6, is DAGVTQSPTHLIKTRGQQVTLRCSPISGHKSVSWYQQVLGQGPQFIFQYYEKEERGRGNFPDRFSARQFPNYSSELNVNALLLGDSALYLCASSYRDVVYNSPLHFGNGTRLTVT.

CDR3 sequence (DNA): TGTGCCAGCAGCCAAGATCTTCCTACTTTCTACTATGGCTACACCTTC. This encodes CASSQDLPTFYYGYTF. The gene calls are TRBV3-1 and TRBJ1-2; D is uncertain. Germline V gives CDR1 LGHDT, CDR2 YNNKEL (reference sequence). This CDR3 is built from 16 residues. Trimming removed 0 bases at V and 3 bases at J, with 14 bases between.

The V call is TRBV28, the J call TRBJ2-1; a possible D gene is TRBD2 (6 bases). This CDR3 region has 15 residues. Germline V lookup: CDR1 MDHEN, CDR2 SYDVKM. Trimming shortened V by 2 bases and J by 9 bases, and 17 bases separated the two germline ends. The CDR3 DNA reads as TGTGCCAGCAGTTTAAAGCGGCCCTCGCGGGGTGAGCAGTTCTTC. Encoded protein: CASSLKRPSRGEQFF.

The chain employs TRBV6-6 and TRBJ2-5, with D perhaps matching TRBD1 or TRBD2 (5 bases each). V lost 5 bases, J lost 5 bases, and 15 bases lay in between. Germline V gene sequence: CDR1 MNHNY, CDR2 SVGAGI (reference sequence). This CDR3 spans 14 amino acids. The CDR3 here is CASSRTRDPETQYF. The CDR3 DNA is TGTGCCAGCAGTCGGACACGGGACCCGGAGACCCAGTACTTC.

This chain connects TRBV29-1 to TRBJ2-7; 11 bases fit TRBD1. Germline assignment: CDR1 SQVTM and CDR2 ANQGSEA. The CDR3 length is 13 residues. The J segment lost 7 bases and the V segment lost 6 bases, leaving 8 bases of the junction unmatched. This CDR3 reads CSVAGQGAGEQYF. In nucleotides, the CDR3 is TGCAGCGTAGCCGGACAGGGGGCGGGTGAGCAGTACTTC.

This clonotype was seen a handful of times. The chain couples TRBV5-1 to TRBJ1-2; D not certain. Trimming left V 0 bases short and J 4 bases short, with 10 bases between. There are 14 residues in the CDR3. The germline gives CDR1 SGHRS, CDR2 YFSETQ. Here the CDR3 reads CASSLDSPFYGYTF. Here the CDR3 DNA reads TGCGCCAGCAGCTTGGACTCGCCGTTCTATGGCTACACCTTC.

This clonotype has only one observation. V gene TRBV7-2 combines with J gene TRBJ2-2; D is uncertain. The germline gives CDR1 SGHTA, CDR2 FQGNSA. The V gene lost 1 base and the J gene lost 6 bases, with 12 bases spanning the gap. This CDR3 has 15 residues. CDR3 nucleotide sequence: TGTGCCAGCAGCTTAGTCTCAGACTTCCCCGGGGAGCTGTTTTTT. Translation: CASSLVSDFPGELFF.

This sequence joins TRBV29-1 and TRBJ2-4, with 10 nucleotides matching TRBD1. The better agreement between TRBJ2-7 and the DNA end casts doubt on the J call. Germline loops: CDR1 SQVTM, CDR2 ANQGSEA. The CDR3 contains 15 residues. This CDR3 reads CSVEKDGTGVGEQYF. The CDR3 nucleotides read TGCAGCGTTGAAAAGGACGGGACAGGGGTTGGCGAGCAGTACTTC.

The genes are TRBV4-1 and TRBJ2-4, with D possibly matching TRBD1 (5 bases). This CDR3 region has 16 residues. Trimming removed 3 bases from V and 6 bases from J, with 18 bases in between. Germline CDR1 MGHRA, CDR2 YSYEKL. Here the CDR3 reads CASSHSTALQINIQYF. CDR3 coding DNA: TGCGCCAGCAGCCACTCGACAGCCCTCCAAATAAACATTCAGTACTTC.

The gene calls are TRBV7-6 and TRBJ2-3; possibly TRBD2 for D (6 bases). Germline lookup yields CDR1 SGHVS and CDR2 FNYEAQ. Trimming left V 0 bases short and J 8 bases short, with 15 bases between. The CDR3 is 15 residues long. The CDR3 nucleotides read TGTGCCAGCAGCTTAGCTGGGGGGACCGTTGGTACGCAGTATTTT. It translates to CASSLAGGTVGTQYF.

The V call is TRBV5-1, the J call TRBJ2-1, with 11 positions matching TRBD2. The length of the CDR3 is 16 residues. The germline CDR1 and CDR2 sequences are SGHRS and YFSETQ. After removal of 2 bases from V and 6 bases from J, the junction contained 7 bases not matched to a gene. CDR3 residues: CASSLILAGAGNEQFF. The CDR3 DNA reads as TGCGCCAGCAGCTTAATACTAGCGGGGGCCGGCAATGAGCAGTTCTTC. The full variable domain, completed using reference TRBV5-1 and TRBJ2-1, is KAGVTQTPRYLIKTRGQQVTLSCSPISGHRSVSWYQQTPGQGLQFLFEYFSETQRNKGNFPGRFSGRQFSNSRSEMNVSTLELGDSALYLCASSLILAGAGNEQFFGPGTRLTVL.

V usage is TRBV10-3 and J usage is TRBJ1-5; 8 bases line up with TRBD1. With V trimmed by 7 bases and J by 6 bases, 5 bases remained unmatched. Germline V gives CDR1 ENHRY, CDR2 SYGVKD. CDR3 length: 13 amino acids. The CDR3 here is CAITQGDGQPQHF. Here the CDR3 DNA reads TGTGCCATCACACAGGGGGATGGTCAGCCCCAGCATTTT.

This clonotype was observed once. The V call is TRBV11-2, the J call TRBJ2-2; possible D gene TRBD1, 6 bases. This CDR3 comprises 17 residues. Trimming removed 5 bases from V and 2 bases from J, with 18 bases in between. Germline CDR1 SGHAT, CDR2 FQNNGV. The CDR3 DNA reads TGTGCCAGCAGCGTTGGACAGACCGGGGTAAACACCGGGGAGCTGTTTTTT. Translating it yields CASSVGQTGVNTGELFF.

CDR3 in amino acids: CASTQGGLDGYTF. CDR3 nucleotide sequence: TGTGCCAGCACCCAGGGCGGTCTAGATGGCTACACCTTC. The chain joins TRBV27 to TRBJ1-2; a weak D match, TRBD1 (5 bases). Germline loops: CDR1 MNHEY, CDR2 SMNVEV (reference sequence). V dropped 7 bases and J dropped 6 bases, with 15 bases sitting between them. The CDR3 contains 13 residues.

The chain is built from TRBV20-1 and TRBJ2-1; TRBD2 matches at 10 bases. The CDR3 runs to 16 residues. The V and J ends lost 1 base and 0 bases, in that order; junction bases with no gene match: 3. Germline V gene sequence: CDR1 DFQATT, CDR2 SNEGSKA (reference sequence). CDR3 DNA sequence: TGCAGTGCTAGAGTAGCGGGGGGCTACTCCTACAATGAGCAGTTCTTC. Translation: CSARVAGGYSYNEQFF.

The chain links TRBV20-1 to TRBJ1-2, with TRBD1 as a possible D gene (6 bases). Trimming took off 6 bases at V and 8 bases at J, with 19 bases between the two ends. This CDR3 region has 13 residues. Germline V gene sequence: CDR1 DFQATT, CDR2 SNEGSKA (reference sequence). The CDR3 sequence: CSAARTASGGYTF. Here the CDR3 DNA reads TGCAGTGCAGCGCGGACAGCCTCGGGGGGCTACACCTTC.

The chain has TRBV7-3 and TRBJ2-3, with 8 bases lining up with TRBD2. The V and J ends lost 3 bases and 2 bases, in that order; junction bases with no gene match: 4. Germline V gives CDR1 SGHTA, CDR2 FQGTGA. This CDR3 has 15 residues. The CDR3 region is CASSFGGGLTDTQYF. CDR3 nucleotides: TGTGCCAGCAGCTTCGGCGGGGGGCTCACAGATACGCAGTATTTT.

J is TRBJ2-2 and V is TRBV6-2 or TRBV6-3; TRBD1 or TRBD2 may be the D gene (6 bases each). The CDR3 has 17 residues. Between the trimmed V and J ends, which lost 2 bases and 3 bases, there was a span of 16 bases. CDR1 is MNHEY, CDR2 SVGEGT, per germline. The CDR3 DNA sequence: TGTGCCAGCAGTTACGAAGGAACGGGGGCCTACACCGGGGAGCTGTTTTTT. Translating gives CASSYEGTGAYTGELFF.

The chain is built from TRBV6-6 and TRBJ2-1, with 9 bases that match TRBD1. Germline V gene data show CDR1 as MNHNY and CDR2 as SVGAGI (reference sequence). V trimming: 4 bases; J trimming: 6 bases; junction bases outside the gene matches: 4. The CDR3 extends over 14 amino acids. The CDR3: CASSFRTGVNEQFF. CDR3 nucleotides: TGTGCCAGCAGTTTCCGGACAGGGGTCAATGAGCAGTTCTTC.

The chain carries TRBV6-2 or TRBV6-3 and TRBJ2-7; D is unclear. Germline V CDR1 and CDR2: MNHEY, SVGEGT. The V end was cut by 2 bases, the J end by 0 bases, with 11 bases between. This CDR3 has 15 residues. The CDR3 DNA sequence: TGTGCCAGCAGTTACAGGCCAGACGTCTCCTACGAGCAGTACTTC. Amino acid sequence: CASSYRPDVSYEQYF.

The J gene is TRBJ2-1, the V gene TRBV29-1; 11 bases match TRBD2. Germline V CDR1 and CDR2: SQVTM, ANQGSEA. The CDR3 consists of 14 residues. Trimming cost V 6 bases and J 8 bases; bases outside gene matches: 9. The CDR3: CSVRVAGGPYEQFF. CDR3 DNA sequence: TGCAGCGTGAGGGTAGCGGGGGGGCCCTATGAGCAGTTCTTC.

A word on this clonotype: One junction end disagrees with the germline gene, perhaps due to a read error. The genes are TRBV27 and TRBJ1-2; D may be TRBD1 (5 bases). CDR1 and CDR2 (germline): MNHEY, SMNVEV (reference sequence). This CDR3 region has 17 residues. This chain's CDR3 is CASSFSPGHLTSYGHTF. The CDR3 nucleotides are TGTGCCAGCAGTTTTTCCCCGGGGCACCTTACTAGCTATGGCCACACCTTC.

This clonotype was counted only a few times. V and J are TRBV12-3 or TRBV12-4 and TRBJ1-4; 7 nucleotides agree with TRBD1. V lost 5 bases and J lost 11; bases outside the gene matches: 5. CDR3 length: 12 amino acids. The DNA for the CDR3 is TGTGCCAGCAGTATTTCGACAGGGAAACTGTTTTTT. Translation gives CASSISTGKLFF.

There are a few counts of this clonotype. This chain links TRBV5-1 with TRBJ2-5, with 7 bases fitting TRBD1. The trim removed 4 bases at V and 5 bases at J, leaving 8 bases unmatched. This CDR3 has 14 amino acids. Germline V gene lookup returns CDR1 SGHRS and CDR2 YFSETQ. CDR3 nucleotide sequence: TGCGCCAGCAGCCTGAGACAGGGTCCGGAGACCCAGTACTTC. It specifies CASSLRQGPETQYF. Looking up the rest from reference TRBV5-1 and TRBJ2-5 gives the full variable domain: KAGVTQTPRYLIKTRGQQVTLSCSPISGHRSVSWYQQTPGQGLQFLFEYFSETQRNKGNFPGRFSGRQFSNSRSEMNVSTLELGDSALYLCASSLRQGPETQYFGPGTRLLVL.

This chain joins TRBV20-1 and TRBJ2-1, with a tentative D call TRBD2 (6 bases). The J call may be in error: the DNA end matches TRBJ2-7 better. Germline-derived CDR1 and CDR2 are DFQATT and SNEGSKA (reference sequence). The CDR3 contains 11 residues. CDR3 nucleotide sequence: TGCAGTGTTCCAGCGGGCGTGGAGCAGTACTTC. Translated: CSVPAGVEQYF.

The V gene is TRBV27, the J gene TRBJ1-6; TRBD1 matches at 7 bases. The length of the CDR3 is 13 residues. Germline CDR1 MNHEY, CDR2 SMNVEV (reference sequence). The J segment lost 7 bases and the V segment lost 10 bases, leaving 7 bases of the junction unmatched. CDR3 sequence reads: CATPGGSNSPLHF. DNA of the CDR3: TGTGCCACCCCAGGGGGTTCGAATTCACCCCTCCACTTT.

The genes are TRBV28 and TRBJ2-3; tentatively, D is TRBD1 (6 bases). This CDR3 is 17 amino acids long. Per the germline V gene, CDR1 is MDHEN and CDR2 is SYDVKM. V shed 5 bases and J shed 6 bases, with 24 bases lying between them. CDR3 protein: CASSLNLRDTVRDTQYF. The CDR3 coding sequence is TGTGCCAGCAGTCTCAACCTCCGGGACACCGTACGGGATACGCAGTATTTT.

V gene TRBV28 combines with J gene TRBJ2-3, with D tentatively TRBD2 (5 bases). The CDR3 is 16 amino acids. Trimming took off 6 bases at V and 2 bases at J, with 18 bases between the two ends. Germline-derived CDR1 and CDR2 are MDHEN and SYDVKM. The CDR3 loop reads CASSHWSGRDTDTQYF. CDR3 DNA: TGTGCCAGCAGCCATTGGTCGGGAAGAGACACAGATACGCAGTATTTT.

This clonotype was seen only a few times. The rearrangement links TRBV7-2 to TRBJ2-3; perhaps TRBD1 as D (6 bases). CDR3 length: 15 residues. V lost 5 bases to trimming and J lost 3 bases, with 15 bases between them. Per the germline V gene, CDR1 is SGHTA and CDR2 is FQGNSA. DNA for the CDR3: TGTGCCAGCAGCCCACCTGGGACACATACAGATACGCAGTATTTT. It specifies CASSPPGTHTDTQYF.